This T cell receptor beta chain originates from a study of control samples from healthy donors and cancer patients. The germline gives CDR1 SQVTM, CDR2 ANQGSEA. The CDR3 sequence is 11 residues long. V lost 4 bases, J lost 5 bases, and 8 bases lay in between. Profiling relied on immunoSEQ multiplex PCR, and the TCRdb table lists in-frame clones only, not all of them. The sample holds about 150,000 clones, 93% seen once. Sequenced: blood. The chain recombines TRBV29-1 with TRBJ2-5, with D maybe TRBD1 (6 bases). The clonotype comes from a man aged 50 to 59 in good health. In DNA, the CDR3 is TGCAGCGTTGTAGGGGGTGAGACCCAGTACTTC. It codes for CSVVGGETQYF.